The clone carrying this T cell receptor beta chain was seen a single time. The antigen remains unidentified. This specimen comes from a study of Ad26.COV2.S vaccination and SARS-CoV-2 variants. Study information: Donor was assigned to the Ad26.COV2.S arm of trial COV1001. Ad26.COV2.S given intramuscularly, once or twice 56 days apart.

Measured with immunoSEQ multiplex PCR; TCRdb has only the in-frame clones, and not every one. The repertoire includes 410,000 or so clones, around 90% of them detected once, and more than 10% sits in the top ten. The treatment denotes: around 19 received Ad26.COV2.S at low or high dose, single or two shots; 5 received placebo; per-sample allocation not given. After the first vaccine or placebo injection, samples were drawn on day 63. Findings and caveats of the study: Reportedly, after vaccination the spike-specific CD8+ and CD4+ T cell responses displayed substantial breadth. Individuals receiving vaccine had higher spike-specific TCR breadth than placebo recipients did.

J gave up 4 bases and V 7 bases, and 10 bases lay outside the gene matches. Germline CDR1 SGHTA, CDR2 FQGTGA. The length of the CDR3 is 16 residues. The material was peripheral blood, obtained in a trial of Ad26.COV2.S vaccine versus placebo. The origin of this receptor is a person between 18 and 65 years old who received the Ad26.COV2.S COVID-19 vaccine or a placebo. This chain connects TRBV7-3 to TRBJ2-2; 9 nucleotides match TRBD2. CDR3 in DNA: TGTGCCAGCAAACGGGTAGCGGGAGCTAGCACCGGGGAGCTGTTTTTT. This codes for CASKRVAGASTGELFF. The variable domain in full, completed from reference TRBV7-3 and TRBJ2-2, reads GAGVSQTPSNKVTEKGKYVELRCDPISGHTALYWYRQSLGQGPEFLIYFQGTGAADDSGLPNDRFFAVRPEGSVSTLKIQRTERGDSAVYLCASKRVAGASTGELFFGEGSRLTVL.